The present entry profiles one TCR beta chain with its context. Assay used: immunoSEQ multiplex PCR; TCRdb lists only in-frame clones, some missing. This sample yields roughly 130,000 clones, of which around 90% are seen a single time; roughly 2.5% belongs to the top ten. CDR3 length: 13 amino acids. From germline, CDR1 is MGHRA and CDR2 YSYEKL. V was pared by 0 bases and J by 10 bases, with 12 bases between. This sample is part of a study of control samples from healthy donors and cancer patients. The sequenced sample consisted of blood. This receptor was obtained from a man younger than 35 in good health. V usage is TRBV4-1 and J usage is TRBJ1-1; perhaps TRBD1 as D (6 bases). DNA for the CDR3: TGCGCCAGCAGCCAAGATGGGGGGCGCGGAGCTTTCTTT. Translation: CASSQDGGRGAFF.